This record concerns one TCR beta chain sequence. The antigen is unknown. It was CD45RO-negative cells, positively selected for CCR7, that made up naive CD8 cells, with terminally differentiated effector memory CD45RA+ cells excluded. V trimming: 2 bases; J trimming: 2 bases; junction bases outside the gene matches: 4. In germline, CDR1 is SGHNT, CDR2 YYREEE (reference sequence). CDR3 length: 15 amino acids. This sample is part of a study of shared clonotypes between healthy human individuals. About the research overall: Donor ages ranged 18 to 49 years: a couple of women, a few men.

Clones were sequenced by immunoSEQ multiplex PCR, and TCRdb holds only the in-frame ones, with some missing. This repertoire shows over 2,000,000 clones, about 94% found once; its top ten account for around 1.7%. Study conclusions and caveats: Having only a few donors restricted how much genetic and exposure-history diversity was captured.

The source material was naive CD8+ T cells from PBMCs. The clonotype comes from a man aged 18 to 29 in good health. Some clones in this sample may be carry-over from other donors' samples. The rearrangement uses TRBV5-4 and TRBJ2-3, with TRBD2 matching over 8 bases. CDR3 bases: TGTGCCAGCAGCTTCAAGCGGGAGACCACAGATACGCAGTATTTT. Encoded protein: CASSFKRETTDTQYF.